Listed below are T cell receptor beta chains from one sample, sequenced in a study of T cells in tuberculosis. The protocol was immunoSEQ multiplex PCR, while the TCRdb copy is restricted to in-frame clones and leaves out a portion. The sample yields fewer than 40,000 clones, roughly 96% seen once. Sequenced: PBMCs. These receptors originate from a donor aged 10-30 years with latent tuberculosis or without tuberculosis infection. CDR3s include the opening cysteine and the closing phenylalanine or tryptophan. The D gene is left open where the match is weak. Rows give clone size only sometimes, using once, few, many, or a class for an expanded clone.

v_call	j_call	d_call	clone_size	cdr3_aa	cdr3_nt
TRBV18	TRBJ2-2	TRBD2	-	CASSLTSGGPTNTGELFF	TGTGCCAGCTCATTGACTAGCGGGGGGCCTACGAACACCGGGGAGCTGTTTTTT
TRBV28	TRBJ2-4	-	-	CASSPPQGAKNIQYF	TGTGCCAGCAGCCCCCCCCAGGGGGCCAAAAACATTCAGTACTTC
TRBV7-6	TRBJ2-7	TRBD1	-	CASSSTNGQDEQYF	TGTGCCAGCAGCTCTACCAACGGACAGGACGAGCAGTACTTC
TRBV5-1	TRBJ2-3	-	-	CASSSREGADTQYF	TGCGCCAGCAGCTCCAGAGAGGGGGCAGATACGCAGTATTTT
TRBV14	TRBJ2-1	-	-	CASSQDLRTWSSYNEQFF	TGTGCCAGCAGCCAAGATCTTAGGACATGGAGCTCCTACAATGAGCAGTTCTTC
TRBV12-5	TRBJ2-7	-	-	CASGLVIQGSSYEQYF	TGTGCTAGTGGTTTGGTGATACAGGGTTCCTCCTACGAGCAGTACTTC
TRBV2	TRBJ2-2	-	-	CASTQDGQINTGELFF	TGTGCCAGCACTCAGGATGGGCAGATAAACACCGGGGAGCTGTTTTTT
TRBV9	TRBJ1-5	-	once	CASSVEPGEFAQHF	TGTGCCAGCAGCGTAGAGCCAGGGGAATTCGCCCAGCATTTT
TRBV10-1	TRBJ2-7	TRBD2	-	CASPLKGGPTLRDEQYF	TGCGCCAGCCCTTTAAAGGGAGGGCCCACTTTACGTGACGAGCAGTACTTC
TRBV19	TRBJ2-2	-	-	CASSIAEVMRRELFF	TGTGCCAGTAGTATCGCAGAGGTTATGAGAAGGGAGCTGTTTTTT
TRBV7-8	TRBJ2-6	TRBD2	-	CASSLFRSGRLSGANVLTF	TGTGCCAGCAGCTTATTTCGGAGCGGGAGGCTCTCTGGGGCCAACGTCCTGACTTTC
TRBV6-1	TRBJ1-1	-	-	CASKEALNTEAFF	TGTGCCAGCAAAGAAGCTTTAAACACTGAAGCTTTCTTT
TRBV19	TRBJ1-2	-	few	CASSTDHFFNYGYTF	TGTGCCAGTAGTACAGACCACTTTTTCAACTATGGCTACACCTTC
TRBV2	TRBJ1-3	-	-	CATLVGGRSGNTIYF	TGTGCCACCCTCGTTGGAGGCCGCTCTGGAAACACCATATATTTT
TRBV7-8	TRBJ1-2	-	-	CASSLEFAGPNHGYTF	TGTGCCAGCAGCTTAGAATTCGCGGGACCGAACCATGGCTACACCTTC
TRBV4-3	TRBJ2-2	TRBD2	-	CASSQHPGLASGELFF	TGCGCCAGCAGCCAGCACCCGGGACTAGCCTCCGGGGAGCTGTTTTTT
TRBV5-1	TRBJ2-7	TRBD2	-	CASRGTSGNSYEQYF	TGCGCCAGCAGGGGCACTAGCGGGAATTCCTACGAGCAGTACTTC
TRBV7-2	TRBJ2-7	TRBD1	-	CASSLGTGGSRYEQYF	TGTGCCAGCAGCTTAGGGACAGGGGGTTCCCGGTACGAGCAGTACTTC
TRBV9	TRBJ2-3	-	-	CASSVVGGTDTQYF	TGTGCCAGCAGCGTAGTTGGGGGGACAGATACGCAGTATTTT
TRBV10-1	TRBJ1-1	-	once	CASSDPQGSGTEAFF	TGCGCCAGCAGTGATCCACAGGGTTCGGGAACTGAAGCTTTCTTT
TRBV10-1	TRBJ1-1	-	once	CGSRGERTEAFF	TGCGGCTCGCGGGGGGAGAGGACTGAAGCTTTCTTT
TRBV5-4	TRBJ2-2	TRBD1	-	CASSSRTGGVAGELFF	TGTGCCAGCAGCTCAAGGACAGGGGGAGTAGCCGGGGAGCTGTTTTTT
TRBV4-1	TRBJ2-2	TRBD1	-	CASSQGQGVNTGELFF	TGCGCCAGCAGCCAAGGACAGGGCGTGAACACCGGGGAGCTGTTTTTT
TRBV29-1	TRBJ2-3	-	-	CSVEEGSDTQYF	TGCAGCGTTGAAGAGGGCTCAGATACGCAGTATTTT
TRBV15	TRBJ2-1	-	-	CATSRDRGTNNEQFF	TGTGCCACCAGCAGAGACAGGGGAACCAACAATGAGCAGTTCTTC
TRBV4-1	TRBJ2-7	-	-	CASSQVQGREQYF	TGCGCCAGCAGCCAAGTTCAGGGCAGGGAGCAGTACTTC
TRBV19	TRBJ1-2	TRBD1	-	CASSMSGQGSLDGYTF	TGTGCCAGTAGTATGTCCGGACAGGGGAGCCTGGATGGCTACACCTTC
TRBV28	TRBJ2-7	-	-	CASSGQGGRSYEQYF	TGTGCCAGCAGTGGACAGGGAGGGCGCTCCTACGAGCAGTACTTC
TRBV29-1	TRBJ1-2	TRBD1	-	CSVLPGQGAGGYTF	TGCAGCGTCCTACCGGGACAGGGGGCGGGAGGCTACACCTTC
TRBV19	TRBJ1-2	-	-	CATLRESGYTF	TGTGCCACCCTCCGGGAGAGCGGCTACACCTTC
TRBV5-4	TRBJ2-3	-	-	CASSLDGVTDTQYF	TGTGCCAGCAGCTTGGACGGGGTCACAGATACGCAGTATTTT
TRBV5-5	TRBJ2-1	-	-	CASSLRRGGGPRDEQFF	TGTGCCAGCAGCCTCCGCCGAGGGGGGGGGCCTAGAGATGAGCAGTTCTTC
TRBV15	TRBJ1-2	-	-	CATSKASRPDYGYTF	TGTGCCACCAGCAAAGCGAGTAGGCCTGACTATGGCTACACCTTC
TRBV5-1	TRBJ2-3	-	-	CASSLGSATSTDTQYF	TGCGCCAGCAGCTTGGGAAGCGCCACTAGCACAGATACGCAGTATTTT
TRBV7-2	TRBJ1-1	-	-	CASSLSVNTEAFF	TGTGCCAGCAGCTTATCCGTGAACACTGAAGCTTTCTTT
TRBV29-1	TRBJ1-2	TRBD1	-	CSVPKGLGQGLSRNYGYTF	TGCAGCGTACCCAAAGGGTTGGGACAGGGGTTATCCCGAAACTATGGCTACACCTTC
TRBV9	TRBJ2-5	-	-	CASSLYSQETQYF	TGTGCCAGCAGCCTCTACTCCCAAGAGACCCAGTACTTC
TRBV9	TRBJ2-7	TRBD1	-	CASSVETGDSYEQYF	TGTGCCAGCAGCGTAGAGACAGGGGACTCCTACGAGCAGTACTTC
TRBV5-1	TRBJ1-1	-	-	CASSRGEFLLNTEAFF	TGCGCCAGCAGCCGTGGTGAGTTCTTACTGAACACTGAAGCTTTCTTT
TRBV27	TRBJ2-7	TRBD2	once	CASSYRAGGPLEQYF	TGTGCCAGCTCTTACCGAGCGGGGGGACCTCTCGAGCAGTACTTC
TRBV5-5	TRBJ2-5	-	-	CASSRSLASRETQYF	TGTGCCAGCAGCCGCAGCCTCGCTAGCAGAGAGACCCAGTACTTC
TRBV15	TRBJ2-1	-	-	CATSRDYLDNEQFF	TGTGCCACCAGCAGAGACTACCTAGACAATGAGCAGTTCTTC
TRBV28	TRBJ2-7	-	-	CASSLWHSSFYEQYF	TGTGCCAGCAGCCTATGGCACAGCTCCTTCTACGAGCAGTACTTC
TRBV9	TRBJ2-7	TRBD2	-	CASSVNMASGGYEQYF	TGTGCCAGCAGCGTAAACATGGCTAGCGGGGGCTACGAGCAGTACTTC
TRBV18	TRBJ1-1	-	-	CASSLQNSGDTEAFF	TGTGCCAGCTCATTACAGAACAGCGGAGACACTGAAGCTTTCTTT
TRBV6-1	TRBJ1-1	-	-	CASSEEDRFRSEAFF	TGTGCCAGCAGTGAAGAAGACAGGTTTAGGAGTGAAGCTTTCTTT
TRBV9	TRBJ2-1	TRBD2	-	CASSVSGRNEQFF	TGTGCCAGCAGCGTAAGCGGGAGGAATGAGCAGTTCTTC
TRBV11-2	TRBJ2-7	-	-	CASSLALGTGTSSYEQYF	TGTGCCAGCAGCTTAGCCCTTGGAACAGGGACAAGCTCCTACGAGCAGTACTTC
TRBV7-2	TRBJ2-1	-	-	CASSRTAYNEQFF	TGTGCCAGCAGCCGGACAGCATACAATGAGCAGTTCTTC
TRBV10-2	TRBJ2-2	TRBD2	-	CASSGSGGEGELFF	TGCGCCAGCAGTGGTAGCGGGGGAGAGGGGGAGCTGTTTTTT
TRBV10-2	TRBJ2-1	-	-	CASSETRSYNEQFF	TGCGCCAGCAGTGAGACTAGGTCGTACAATGAGCAGTTCTTC
TRBV23-1	TRBJ2-7	-	-	CASSQSKGTYEQYF	TGCGCCAGCAGTCAATCGAAGGGGACCTACGAGCAGTACTTC
TRBV10-3	TRBJ1-3	-	-	CAISEVVSSGNTIYF	TGTGCCATCAGTGAGGTCGTCAGCTCTGGAAACACCATATATTTT
TRBV2	TRBJ2-3	TRBD2	-	CASSSNPSGGSTDTQYF	TGTGCCAGCAGCTCCAATCCTAGCGGGGGGTCAACAGATACGCAGTATTTT